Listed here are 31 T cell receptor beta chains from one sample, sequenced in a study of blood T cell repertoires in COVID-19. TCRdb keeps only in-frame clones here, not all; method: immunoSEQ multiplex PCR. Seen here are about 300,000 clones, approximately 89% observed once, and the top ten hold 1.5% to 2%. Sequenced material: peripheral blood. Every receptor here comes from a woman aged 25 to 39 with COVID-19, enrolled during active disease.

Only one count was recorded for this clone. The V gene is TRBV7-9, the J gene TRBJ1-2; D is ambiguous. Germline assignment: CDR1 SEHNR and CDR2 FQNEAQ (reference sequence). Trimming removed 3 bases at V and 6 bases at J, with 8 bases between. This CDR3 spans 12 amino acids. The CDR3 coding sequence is TGTGCCAGCAGCTTTGGTGGAGATGGCTACACCTTC. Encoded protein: CASSFGGDGYTF. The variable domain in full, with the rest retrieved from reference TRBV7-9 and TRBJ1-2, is DTGVSQNPRHKITKRGQNVTFRCDPISEHNRLYWYRQTLGQGPEFLTYFQNEAQLEKSRLLSDRFSAERPKGSFSTLEIQRTEQGDSAMYLCASSFGGDGYTFGSGTRLTVV.

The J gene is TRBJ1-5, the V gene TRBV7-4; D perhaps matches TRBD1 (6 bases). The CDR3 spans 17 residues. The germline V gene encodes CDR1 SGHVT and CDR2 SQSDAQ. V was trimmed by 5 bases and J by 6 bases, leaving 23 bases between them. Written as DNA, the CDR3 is TGTGCCAGCAGCCCCCTCCCCGAGTGGACAGCATTTCAGCCCCAGCATTTT. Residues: CASSPLPEWTAFQPQHF.

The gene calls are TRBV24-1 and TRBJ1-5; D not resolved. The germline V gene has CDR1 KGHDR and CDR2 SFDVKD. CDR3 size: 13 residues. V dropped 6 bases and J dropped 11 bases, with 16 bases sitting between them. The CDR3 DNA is TGTGCCACCAGTTCTACGGGAACCATGACCCAGCATTTT. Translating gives CATSSTGTMTQHF.

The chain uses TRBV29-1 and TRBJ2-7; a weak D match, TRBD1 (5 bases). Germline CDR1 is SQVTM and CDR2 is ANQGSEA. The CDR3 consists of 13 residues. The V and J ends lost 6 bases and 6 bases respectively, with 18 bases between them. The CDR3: CSVAIFMGLEQYV. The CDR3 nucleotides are TGCAGCGTCGCTATATTTATGGGGCTCGAGCAGTACGTC.

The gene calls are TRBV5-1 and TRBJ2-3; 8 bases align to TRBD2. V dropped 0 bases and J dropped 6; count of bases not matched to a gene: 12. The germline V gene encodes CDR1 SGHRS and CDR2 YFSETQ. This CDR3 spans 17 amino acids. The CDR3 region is CASSLASAGASGDTQYF. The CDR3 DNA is TGCGCCAGCAGCTTGGCCTCAGCGGGGGCCTCCGGGGATACGCAGTATTTT.

The CDR3 DNA follows: TGTGCCAGCAGGCAAGCACAGGTTTCCTACAATGAGCAGTTCTTC. Protein sequence: CASRQAQVSYNEQFF. The chain carries TRBV6-5 and TRBJ2-1; possibly TRBD1 for D (5 bases). The CDR3 length is 15 residues. In germline, CDR1 is MNHEY, CDR2 SVGAGI. Trimming stripped 6 bases from V and 1 base from J, with 13 bases between.

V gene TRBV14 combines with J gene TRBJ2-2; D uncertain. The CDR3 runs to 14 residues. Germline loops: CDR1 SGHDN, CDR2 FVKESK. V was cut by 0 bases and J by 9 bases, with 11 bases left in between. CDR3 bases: TGTGCCAGCAGCCAAGATTTGCGGTTCCGGGAGCTGTTTTTT. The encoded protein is CASSQDLRFRELFF.

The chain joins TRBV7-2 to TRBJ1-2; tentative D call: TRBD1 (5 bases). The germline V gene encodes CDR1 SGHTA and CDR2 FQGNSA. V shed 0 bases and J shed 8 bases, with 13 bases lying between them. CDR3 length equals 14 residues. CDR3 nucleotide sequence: TGTGCCAGCAGCTTAGCGGCGGGGCCGGGGGGCTACACCTTC. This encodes CASSLAAGPGGYTF.

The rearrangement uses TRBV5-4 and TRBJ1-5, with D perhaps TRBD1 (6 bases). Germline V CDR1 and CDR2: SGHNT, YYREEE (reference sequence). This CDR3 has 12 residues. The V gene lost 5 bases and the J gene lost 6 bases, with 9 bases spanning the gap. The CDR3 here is CASSPGVQPQHF. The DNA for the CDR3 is TGTGCCAGCAGTCCAGGGGTTCAGCCCCAGCATTTT.

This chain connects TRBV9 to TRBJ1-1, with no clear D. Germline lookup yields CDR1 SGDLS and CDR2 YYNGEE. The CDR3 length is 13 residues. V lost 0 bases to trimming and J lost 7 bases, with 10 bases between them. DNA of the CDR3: TGTGCCAGCAGCGTAGGATCCGACTTTGAAGCTTTCTTT. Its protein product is CASSVGSDFEAFF.

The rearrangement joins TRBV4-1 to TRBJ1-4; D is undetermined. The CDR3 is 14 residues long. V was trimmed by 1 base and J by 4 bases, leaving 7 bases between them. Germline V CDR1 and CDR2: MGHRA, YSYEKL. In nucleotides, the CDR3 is TGCGCCAGCAGCCAAGGGCCAATTAATGAAAAACTGTTTTTT. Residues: CASSQGPINEKLFF.

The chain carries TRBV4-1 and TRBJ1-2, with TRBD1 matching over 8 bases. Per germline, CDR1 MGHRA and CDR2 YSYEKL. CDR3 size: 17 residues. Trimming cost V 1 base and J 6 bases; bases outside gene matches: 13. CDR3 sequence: CASSQVLGLGDRHGYTF. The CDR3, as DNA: TGCGCCAGCAGCCAAGTTCTAGGTCTTGGGGACAGGCATGGCTACACCTTC.

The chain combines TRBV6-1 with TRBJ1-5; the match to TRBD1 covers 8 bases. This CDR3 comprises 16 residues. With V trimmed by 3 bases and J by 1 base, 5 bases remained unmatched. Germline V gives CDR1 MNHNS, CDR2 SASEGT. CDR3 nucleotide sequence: TGTGCCAGCAGTGACAGGGGGCATAGGAGCAATCAGCCCCAGCATTTT. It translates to CASSDRGHRSNQPQHF.

CDR3 in amino acids: CASTWGRKAFF. CDR3 DNA sequence: TGTGCCAGCACCTGGGGCAGGAAAGCTTTCTTT. The chain carries TRBV12-3 or TRBV12-4 and TRBJ1-1, with D possibly matching TRBD1 (5 bases). With 7 bases removed from V and 9 bases from J, the gap between germline ends came to 12 bases. The CDR3 contains 11 residues.

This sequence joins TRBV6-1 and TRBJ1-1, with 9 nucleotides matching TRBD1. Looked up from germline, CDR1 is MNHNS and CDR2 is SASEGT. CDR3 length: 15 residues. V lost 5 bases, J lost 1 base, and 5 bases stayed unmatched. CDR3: CASSWDRVGNTEAFF. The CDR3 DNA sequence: TGTGCCAGCAGTTGGGACAGGGTCGGGAACACTGAAGCTTTCTTT.

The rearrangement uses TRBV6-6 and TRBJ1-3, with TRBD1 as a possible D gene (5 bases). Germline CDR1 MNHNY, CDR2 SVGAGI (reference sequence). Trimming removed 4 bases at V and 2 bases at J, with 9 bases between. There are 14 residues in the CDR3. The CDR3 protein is CASSWGGTGNTIYF. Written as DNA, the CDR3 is TGTGCCAGCAGTTGGGGGGGAACTGGAAACACCATATATTTT.

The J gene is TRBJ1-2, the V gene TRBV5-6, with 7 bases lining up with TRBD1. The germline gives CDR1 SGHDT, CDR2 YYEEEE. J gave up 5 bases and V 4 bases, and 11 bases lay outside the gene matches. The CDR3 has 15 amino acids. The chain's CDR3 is CASSANPGTAYGYTF. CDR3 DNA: TGTGCCAGCAGCGCGAACCCCGGGACAGCATATGGCTACACCTTC.

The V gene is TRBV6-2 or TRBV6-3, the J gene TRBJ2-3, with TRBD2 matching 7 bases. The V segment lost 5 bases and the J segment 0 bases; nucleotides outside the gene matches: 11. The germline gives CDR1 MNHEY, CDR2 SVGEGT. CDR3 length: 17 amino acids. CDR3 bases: TGTGCCAGCAGTCCCTCGTCTAGCGGAGTTAGCACAGATACGCAGTATTTT. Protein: CASSPSSSGVSTDTQYF.

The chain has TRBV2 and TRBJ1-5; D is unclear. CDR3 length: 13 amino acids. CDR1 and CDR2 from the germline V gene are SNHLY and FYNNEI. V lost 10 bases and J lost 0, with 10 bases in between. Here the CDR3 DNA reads TGTGCCATCGGACGGGATAGCAATCAGCCCCAGCATTTT. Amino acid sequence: CAIGRDSNQPQHF. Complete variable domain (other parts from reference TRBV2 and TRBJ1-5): EPEVTQTPSHQVTQMGQEVILRCVPISNHLYFYWYRQILGQKVEFLVSFYNNEISEKSEIFDDQFSVERPDGSNFTLKIRSTKLEDSAMYFCAIGRDSNQPQHFGDGTRLSIL.

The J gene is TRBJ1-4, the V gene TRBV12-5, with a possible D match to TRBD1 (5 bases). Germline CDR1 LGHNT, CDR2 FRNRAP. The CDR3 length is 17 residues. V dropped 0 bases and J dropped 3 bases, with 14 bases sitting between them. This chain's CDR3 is CASGLVLQGQANEKLFF. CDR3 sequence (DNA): TGTGCTAGTGGTTTGGTACTTCAGGGTCAGGCTAATGAAAAACTGTTTTTT.

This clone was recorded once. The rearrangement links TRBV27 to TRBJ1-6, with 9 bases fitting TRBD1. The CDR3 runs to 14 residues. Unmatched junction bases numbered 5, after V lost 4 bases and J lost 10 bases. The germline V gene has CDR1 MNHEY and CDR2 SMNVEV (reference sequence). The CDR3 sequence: CASSSGTGRSPLHF. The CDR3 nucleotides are TGTGCCAGCAGTTCCGGGACAGGGCGCTCACCCCTCCACTTT.

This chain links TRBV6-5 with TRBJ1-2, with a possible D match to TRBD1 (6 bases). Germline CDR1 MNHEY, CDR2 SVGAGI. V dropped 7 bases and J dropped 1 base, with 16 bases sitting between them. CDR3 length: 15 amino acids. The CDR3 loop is CASTKDSLYNYGYTF. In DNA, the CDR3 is TGTGCCAGCACTAAGGACAGCCTTTATAACTATGGCTACACCTTC.

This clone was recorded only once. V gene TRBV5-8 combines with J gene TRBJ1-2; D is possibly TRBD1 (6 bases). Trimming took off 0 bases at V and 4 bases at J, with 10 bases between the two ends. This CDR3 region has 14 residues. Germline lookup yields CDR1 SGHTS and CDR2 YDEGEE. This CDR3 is CASSLVDSFYGYTF. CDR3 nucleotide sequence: TGTGCCAGCAGCTTGGTGGACAGCTTCTATGGCTACACCTTC.

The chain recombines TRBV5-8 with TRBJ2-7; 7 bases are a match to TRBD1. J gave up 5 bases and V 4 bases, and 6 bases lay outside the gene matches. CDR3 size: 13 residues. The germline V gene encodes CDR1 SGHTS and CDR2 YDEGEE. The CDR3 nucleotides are TGTGCCAGCAGCCGGACAGGCCGGAACGAGCAGTACTTC. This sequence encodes CASSRTGRNEQYF. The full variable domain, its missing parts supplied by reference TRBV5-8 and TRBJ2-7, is EAGVTQSPTHLIKTRGQQATLRCSPISGHTSVYWYQQALGLGLQFLLWYDEGEERNRGNFPPRFSGRQFPNYSSELNVNALELEDSALYLCASSRTGRNEQYFGPGTRLTVT.

The CDR3 bases are TGCGCCAGCAGCCAGGGTAGACAGGGACTGAACACTGAAGCTTTCTTT. Translated: CASSQGRQGLNTEAFF. The J gene is TRBJ1-1, the V gene TRBV4-1, with TRBD1 identical over 7 bases. Germline V gives CDR1 MGHRA, CDR2 YSYEKL. The CDR3 extends over 16 amino acids. V gave up 3 bases and J gave up 0 bases; unmatched junction bases: 7.

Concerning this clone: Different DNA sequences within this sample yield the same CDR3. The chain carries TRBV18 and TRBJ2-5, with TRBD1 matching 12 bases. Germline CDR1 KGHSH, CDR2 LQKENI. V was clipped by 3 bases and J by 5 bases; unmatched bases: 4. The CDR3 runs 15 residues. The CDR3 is CASSPGQGARETQYF. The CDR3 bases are TGTGCCAGCTCACCGGGACAGGGGGCCCGGGAGACCCAGTACTTC.

The CDR3 loop reads CASSIGDRGLKEQFF. The DNA for the CDR3 is TGTGCCAGTAGTATTGGGGACAGGGGCCTCAAGGAGCAGTTCTTC. The genes are TRBV19 and TRBJ2-1; TRBD1 agrees at 10 bases. The germline gives CDR1 LNHDA, CDR2 SQIVND (reference sequence). The CDR3 extends over 15 amino acids. V gave up 3 bases and J gave up 10 bases; unmatched junction bases: 9.

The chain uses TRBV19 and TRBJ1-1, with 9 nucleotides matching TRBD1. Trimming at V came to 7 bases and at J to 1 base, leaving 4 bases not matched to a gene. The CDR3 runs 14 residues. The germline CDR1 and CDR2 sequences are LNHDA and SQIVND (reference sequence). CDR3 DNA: TGTGCCAGTACTCTACAGGGGGCGAACACTGAAGCTTTCTTT. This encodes CASTLQGANTEAFF.

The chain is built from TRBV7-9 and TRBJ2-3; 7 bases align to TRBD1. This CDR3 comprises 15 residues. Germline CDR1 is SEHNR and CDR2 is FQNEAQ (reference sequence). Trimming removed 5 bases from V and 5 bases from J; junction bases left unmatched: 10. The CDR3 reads CASSPQQGHKDTQYF. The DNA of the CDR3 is TGTGCCAGCAGCCCCCAACAGGGGCATAAAGATACGCAGTATTTT.

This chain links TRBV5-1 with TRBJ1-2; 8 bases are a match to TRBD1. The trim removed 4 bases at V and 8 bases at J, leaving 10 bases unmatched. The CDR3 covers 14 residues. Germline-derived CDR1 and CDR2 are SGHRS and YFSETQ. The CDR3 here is CASSGQGGVFGYTF. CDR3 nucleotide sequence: TGCGCCAGCAGCGGACAGGGCGGTGTATTCGGCTACACCTTC.

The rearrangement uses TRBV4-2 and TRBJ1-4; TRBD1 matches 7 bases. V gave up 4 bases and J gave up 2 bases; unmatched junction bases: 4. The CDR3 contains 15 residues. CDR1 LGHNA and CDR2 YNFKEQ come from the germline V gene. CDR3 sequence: CASSPATGTNEKLFF. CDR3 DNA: TGTGCCAGCAGCCCCGCGACAGGGACTAATGAAAAACTGTTTTTT.